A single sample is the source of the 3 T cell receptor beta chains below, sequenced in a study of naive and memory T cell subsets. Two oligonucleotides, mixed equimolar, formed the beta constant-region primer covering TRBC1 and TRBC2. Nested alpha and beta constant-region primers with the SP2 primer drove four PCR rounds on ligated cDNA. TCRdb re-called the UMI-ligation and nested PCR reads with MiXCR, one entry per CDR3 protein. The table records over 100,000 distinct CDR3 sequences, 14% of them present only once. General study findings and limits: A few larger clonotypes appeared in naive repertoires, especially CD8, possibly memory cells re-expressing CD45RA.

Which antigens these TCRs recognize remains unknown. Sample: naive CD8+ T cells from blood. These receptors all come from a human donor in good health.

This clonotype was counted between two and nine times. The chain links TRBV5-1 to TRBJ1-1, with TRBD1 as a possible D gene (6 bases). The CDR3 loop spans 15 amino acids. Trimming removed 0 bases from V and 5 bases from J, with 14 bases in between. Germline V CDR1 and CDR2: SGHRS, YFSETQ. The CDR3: CASSLAPGALTEAFF. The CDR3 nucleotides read TGCGCCAGCAGCTTGGCTCCGGGGGCGCTTACTGAAGCTTTCTTT. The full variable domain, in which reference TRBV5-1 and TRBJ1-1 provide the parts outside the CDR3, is KAGVTQTPRYLIKTRGQQVTLSCSPISGHRSVSWYQQTPGQGLQFLFEYFSETQRNKGNFPGRFSGRQFSNSRSEMNVSTLELGDSALYLCASSLAPGALTEAFFGQGTRLTVV.

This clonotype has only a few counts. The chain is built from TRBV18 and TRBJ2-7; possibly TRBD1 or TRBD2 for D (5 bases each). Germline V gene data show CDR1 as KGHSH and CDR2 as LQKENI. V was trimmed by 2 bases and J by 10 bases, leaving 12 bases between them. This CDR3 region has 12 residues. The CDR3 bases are TGTGCCAGCTCACCAGGTCGACGGGACCAGTACTTC. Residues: CASSPGRRDQYF.

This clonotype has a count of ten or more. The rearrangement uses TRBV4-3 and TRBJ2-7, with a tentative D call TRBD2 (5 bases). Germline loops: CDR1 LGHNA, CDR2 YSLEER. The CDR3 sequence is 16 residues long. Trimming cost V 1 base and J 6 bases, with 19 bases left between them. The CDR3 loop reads CASSQAAFGVSGEQYF. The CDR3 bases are TGCGCCAGCAGCCAAGCCGCCTTCGGGGTAAGCGGCGAGCAGTACTTC.